This is a list of T cell receptor beta chains from one sample in a study of cytotoxic CD8 clonotypes in ibrutinib-treated CLL. Measured with immunoSEQ multiplex PCR; TCRdb has only the in-frame clones, and not every one. The table lists about 160,000 clones, about four fifths of them singletons. The material sequenced was PBMCs, taken after 24 months of ibrutinib treatment. Source of these receptors: a human donor with chronic lymphocytic leukemia. The CDR3 runs from the conserved cysteine through the conserved F or W. A D gene is named only where the DNA matches it firmly. The size entry is marked missing in some rows and otherwise reads once, few, many or a size class.

j_call	clone_size	d_call	v_call	cdr3_aa	cdr3_nt
TRBJ2-5	-	-	TRBV27	CASSLSGYQETQYF	TGTGCCAGCAGTTTATCCGGATACCAAGAGACCCAGTACTTC
TRBJ1-5	-	TRBD1	TRBV7-9	CASSRGQPNNQPQHF	TGTGCCAGCAGCAGGGGACAGCCGAACAATCAGCCCCAGCATTTT
TRBJ2-3	-	TRBD1	TRBV30	CACKTGTGEADTQYF	TGTGCCTGTAAGACCGGGACAGGGGAGGCAGATACGCAGTATTTT
TRBJ1-1	-	-	TRBV10-2	CASGQGFGNTEAFF	TGCGCCAGCGGGCAGGGGTTTGGGAACACTGAAGCTTTCTTT
TRBJ1-2	-	-	TRBV6-5	CASSYGTLNYGYTF	TGTGCCAGCAGTTACGGGACCCTTAACTATGGCTACACCTTC
TRBJ2-3	few	-	TRBV11-2	CASSLPRGASTDTQYF	TGTGCCAGCAGCTTACCCCGGGGGGCCAGCACAGATACGCAGTATTTT
TRBJ2-7	once	-	TRBV9	CASSGGRGGYEQYF	TGTGCCAGCAGCGGGGGACGGGGCGGCTACGAGCAGTACTTC
TRBJ2-1	-	-	TRBV7-3	CASSLTRNEQFF	TGTGCCAGCAGCTTAACTCGTAATGAGCAGTTCTTC
TRBJ1-1	few	TRBD1	TRBV28	CASRTLLGQVNTEAFF	TGTGCCAGCCGAACCCTACTGGGACAGGTGAACACTGAAGCTTTCTTT
TRBJ1-5	few	-	TRBV4-1	CASSQDKGGYQPQHF	TGCGCCAGCAGCCAAGACAAGGGAGGGTACCAGCCCCAGCATTTT
TRBJ1-1	-	TRBD1	TRBV19	CASRTGQLNTEAFF	TGTGCCAGCAGGACAGGCCAACTGAACACTGAAGCTTTCTTT
TRBJ1-2	-	TRBD1	TRBV29-1	CSVAAGGYGYTF	TGCAGCGTTGCGGCAGGGGGCTATGGCTACACCTTC
TRBJ2-1	-	-	TRBV7-8	CASSLARPTYNEQFF	TGTGCCAGCAGCTTAGCCCGGCCGACCTACAATGAGCAGTTCTTC
TRBJ1-3	-	TRBD1	TRBV6-6	CAARQGGGNTIYF	TGTGCCGCCCGACAGGGGGGTGGAAACACCATATATTTT
TRBJ1-4	-	TRBD1	TRBV30	CAWGTGSTTNEKLFF	TGTGCCTGGGGGACAGGGAGTACCACTAATGAAAAACTGTTTTTT
TRBJ1-1	-	-	TRBV29-1	CSANLPRGNTEAFF	TGCAGCGCTAACCTCCCAAGGGGGAACACTGAAGCTTTCTTT
TRBJ1-5	-	-	TRBV5-1	CASSLVPGVGNQPQHF	TGCGCCAGCAGCTTGGTTCCGGGGGTAGGGAATCAGCCCCAGCATTTT
TRBJ1-1	-	-	TRBV28	CASSLVPPNTEAFF	TGTGCCAGCAGTTTGGTCCCGCCGAACACTGAAGCTTTCTTT
TRBJ1-2	-	TRBD1	TRBV4-3	CASSQARTGHGYTF	TGCGCCAGCAGCCAAGCGCGGACAGGGCATGGCTACACCTTC
TRBJ2-7	-	-	TRBV11-2	CASSSRVLGPYEQYF	TGTGCCAGCAGCTCACGGGTTTTGGGTCCGTACGAGCAGTACTTC
TRBJ1-1	-	-	TRBV4-1	CASSFGQGGGTEAFF	TGCGCCAGCAGCTTTGGGCAGGGAGGGGGCACTGAAGCTTTCTTT
TRBJ2-7	once	-	TRBV30	CAWSVNRAYEQYF	TGTGCCTGGAGTGTCAACCGTGCCTACGAGCAGTACTTC
TRBJ1-1	-	-	TRBV19	CASSIWGLGYTEAFF	TGTGCCAGTAGTATTTGGGGTCTTGGGTACACTGAAGCTTTCTTT
TRBJ1-5	-	TRBD1	TRBV7-2	CASSLQGDSNQPQHF	TGTGCCAGCAGCCTCCAGGGGGATAGCAATCAGCCCCAGCATTTT
TRBJ1-5	-	TRBD1	TRBV4-2	CASSQDPSGQFNQPQHF	TGTGCCAGCAGCCAAGATCCTTCGGGACAGTTTAATCAGCCCCAGCATTTT
TRBJ1-3	-	-	TRBV5-1	CGSRSADLSGNTIYF	TGCGGCAGCCGGTCGGCGGACCTCTCTGGAAACACCATATATTTT
TRBJ1-2	-	TRBD1	TRBV19	CASSIAGTGVYGYTF	TGTGCCAGTAGTATTGCCGGGACAGGGGTTTATGGCTACACCTTC
TRBJ1-3	-	-	TRBV19	CASKGFPSSGNTIYF	TGTGCCAGTAAGGGGTTTCCTTCCTCTGGAAACACCATATATTTT
TRBJ1-2	-	-	TRBV25-1	CASSAGVGGYTF	TGTGCCAGCAGTGCAGGGGTGGGTGGCTACACCTTC
TRBJ2-5	-	-	TRBV7-2	CASSFNRGAQETQYF	TGTGCCAGCAGCTTTAATAGGGGCGCCCAAGAGACCCAGTACTTC
TRBJ1-2	-	-	TRBV19	CASSPGQLYGYTF	TGTGCCAGTAGCCCGGGACAACTCTATGGCTACACCTTC
TRBJ1-3	-	-	TRBV5-6	CASSFPQGSSGNTIYF	TGTGCCAGCAGCTTCCCCCAGGGATCCTCTGGAAACACCATATATTTT
TRBJ1-5	few	-	TRBV4-2	CASSLDLLRPQHF	TGTGCCAGCAGCCTGGACCTACTAAGGCCCCAGCATTTT
TRBJ2-2	-	TRBD1	TRBV19	CASKRGGTGGELFF	TGTGCCAGTAAAAGAGGGGGCACAGGCGGGGAGCTGTTTTTT
TRBJ2-7	-	-	TRBV19	CASSMGIDYEQYF	TGTGCCAGTAGTATGGGAATCGACTACGAGCAGTACTTC
TRBJ1-5	few	-	TRBV5-6	CASSLNWPQHF	TGTGCCAGCAGCTTGAATTGGCCCCAGCATTTT
TRBJ2-1	-	-	TRBV7-2	CASSLAGPGTLWNEQFF	TGTGCCAGCAGCTTAGCGGGTCCCGGGACTCTTTGGAATGAGCAGTTCTTC
TRBJ2-7	-	-	TRBV5-6	CASSLAGAAYEQYF	TGTGCCAGCAGCTTGGCCGGGGCCGCCTACGAGCAGTACTTC
TRBJ1-2	-	-	TRBV4-1	CASSLLVRAGYTF	TGCGCCAGCAGCCTACTGGTTCGGGCCGGCTACACCTTC
TRBJ2-2	-	-	TRBV7-2	CASSLGVGTTGELFF	TGTGCCAGCAGCTTAGGTGTCGGGACCACCGGGGAGCTGTTTTTT
TRBJ1-2	few	TRBD1	TRBV7-2	CASSLVDRAYGYTF	TGTGCCAGCAGCTTGGTGGACAGGGCCTATGGCTACACCTTC
TRBJ2-1	-	TRBD2	TRBV13	CASSSKGAGRRNEQFF	TGTGCCAGCAGCTCCAAGGGAGCGGGGCGCCGTAATGAGCAGTTCTTC
TRBJ2-2	-	-	TRBV4-1	CASSLGWEKAGELFF	TGCGCCAGCAGCCTAGGATGGGAGAAAGCCGGGGAGCTGTTTTTT
TRBJ1-1	-	-	TRBV7-9	CASTQRAVTMNTEAFF	TGTGCCAGCACCCAGAGGGCGGTTACTATGAACACTGAAGCTTTCTTT
TRBJ1-2	-	-	TRBV21-1	CASSQSQGSNYGYTF	TGTGCCAGCAGCCAATCACAGGGGTCTAACTATGGCTACACCTTC
TRBJ2-7	-	TRBD1	TRBV27	CASRYDRGGSYEQYF	TGTGCCAGCAGGTACGACAGGGGGGGCTCCTACGAGCAGTACTTC
TRBJ1-4	few	-	TRBV9	CASSATTTNEKLFF	TGTGCCAGCAGCGCGACAACTACTAATGAAAAACTGTTTTTT
TRBJ1-2	-	TRBD1	TRBV28	CASRLDRGRFYGYTF	TGTGCCAGCAGACTGGACAGGGGGCGCTTTTATGGCTACACCTTC
TRBJ1-2	-	-	TRBV28	CAIRVTDYGYTF	TGTGCCATCCGGGTCACAGACTATGGCTACACCTTC
TRBJ2-7	-	-	TRBV11-2	CASSLDPNPLVTHEQYF	TGTGCCAGCAGCTTAGACCCTAACCCACTAGTAACCCACGAGCAGTACTTC
TRBJ1-2	-	-	TRBV28	CAIPTASQGIGYGYTF	TGTGCCATCCCGACGGCCTCCCAGGGTATCGGCTATGGCTACACCTTC
TRBJ1-1	-	TRBD1	TRBV2	CASNIRTGSEAFF	TGTGCCAGCAATATCCGGACAGGGTCTGAAGCTTTCTTT